This TCR beta chain emerged from a study of cytomegalovirus exposure and HLA in healthy donors. About this clone itself: The antigen is unknown.

Whole-study results and caveats: A few chains tied to CMV proved CMV antigen-specific in vitro. 87-base-pair reads could not separate some V segments, including TRBV6-2 and TRBV6-3.

The germline V gene has CDR1 MNHNY and CDR2 SVGAGI (reference sequence). The CDR3 spans 14 residues. Trimming stripped 7 bases from V and 3 bases from J, with 16 bases between. A multiplex PCR was run with 60 Vbeta primers and 13 Jbeta primers. Data came from immunoSEQ multiplex PCR; TCRdb stores just in-frame clones and leaves some out. Here the sample spans about 200,000 clones, approximately 80% being singletons. The origin of this receptor is a boy between 2 and 10 years old in good health and CMV-seronegative. The genes are TRBV6-6 and TRBJ2-7; no definite D call. What was sequenced was PBMCs. The CDR3 loop reads CASTLSSSLYEQYF. As DNA, the CDR3 is TGTGCCAGCACCCTCTCGAGCTCTCTCTACGAGCAGTACTTC.